This T cell receptor beta chain originates from a study of control samples from healthy donors and cancer patients. Per germline, CDR1 SNHLY and CDR2 FYNNEI. The CDR3 loop spans 13 amino acids. V dropped 5 bases and J dropped 5 bases, with 13 bases sitting between them. This table comes from immunoSEQ multiplex PCR, and its TCRdb copy is limited to in-frame clones, with some not included. The data show approximately 190,000 clones, approximately 90% seen once. The genes are TRBV2 and TRBJ2-7; D may be TRBD1 (5 bases). This TCR derives from a man aged 30 to 45 in good health. The sequencing sample was made of blood. CDR3 protein: CASSLGRVDEQYF. The CDR3 DNA reads TGTGCCAGCAGTCTGGGCAGGGTTGACGAGCAGTACTTC.